This T cell receptor (beta chain) was profiled in a study of cytomegalovirus exposure and HLA in healthy donors. The wider study: Falling in the Caucasian-associated ancestry cluster were about 83% of under 500 genotyped donors. Study outcomes and limitations: Later on, analysis showed that most CMV-associated TCR beta chains appeared to be HLA-restricted. A few V segments could not be told apart, such as TRBV6-2 and TRBV6-3, and were left out. A previous analysis found most TCR beta V segments productive roughly 90% or roughly 30% of the time.

Turning to this clone: Its antigen is not identified.

Germline-derived CDR1 and CDR2 are MNHNS and SASEGT. The CDR3 has 15 residues. V lost 1 base and J lost 3, with 10 bases in between. With 60 Vbeta and 13 Jbeta primers, the PCR was carried out. Measured with immunoSEQ multiplex PCR; TCRdb has only the in-frame clones, and not every one. The sample's table shows 130,000 or so clones. The receptor comes from a man between 18 and 29 years old in good health and CMV-seronegative. The V and J genes are TRBV6-1 and TRBJ1-5; D is unclear. The sequenced sample consisted of PBMCs. The DNA for the CDR3 is TGTGCCAGCAGTGAAGTTGGAGGGTACAATCAGCCCCAGCATTTT. Amino acid sequence: CASSEVGGYNQPQHF.